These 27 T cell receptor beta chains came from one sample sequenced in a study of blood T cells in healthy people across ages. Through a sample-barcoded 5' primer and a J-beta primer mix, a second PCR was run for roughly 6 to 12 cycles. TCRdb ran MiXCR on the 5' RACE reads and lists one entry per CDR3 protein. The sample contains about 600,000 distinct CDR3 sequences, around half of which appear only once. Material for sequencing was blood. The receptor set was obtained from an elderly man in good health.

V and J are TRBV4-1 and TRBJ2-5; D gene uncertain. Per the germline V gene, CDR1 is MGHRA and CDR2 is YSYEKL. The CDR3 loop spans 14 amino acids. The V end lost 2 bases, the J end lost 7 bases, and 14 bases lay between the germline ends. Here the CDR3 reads CASSQSTPRGTQYF. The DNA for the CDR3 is TGCGCCAGCAGCCAATCGACCCCCCGAGGGACCCAGTACTTC.

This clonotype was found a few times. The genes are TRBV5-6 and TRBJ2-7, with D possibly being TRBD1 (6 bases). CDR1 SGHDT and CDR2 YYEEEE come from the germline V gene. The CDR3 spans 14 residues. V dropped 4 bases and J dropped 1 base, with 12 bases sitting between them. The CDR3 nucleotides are TGTGCCAGCAGCCTCTTGCAGGGGTCCTACGAGCAGTACTTC. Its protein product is CASSLLQGSYEQYF.

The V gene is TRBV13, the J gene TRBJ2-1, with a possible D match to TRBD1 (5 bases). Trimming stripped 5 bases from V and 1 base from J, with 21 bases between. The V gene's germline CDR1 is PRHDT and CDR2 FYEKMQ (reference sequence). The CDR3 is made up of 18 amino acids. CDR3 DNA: TGTGCCAGCAGCCCCCGTATAGGGGCAGGGTCATCCTACAATGAGCAGTTCTTC. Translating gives CASSPRIGAGSSYNEQFF.

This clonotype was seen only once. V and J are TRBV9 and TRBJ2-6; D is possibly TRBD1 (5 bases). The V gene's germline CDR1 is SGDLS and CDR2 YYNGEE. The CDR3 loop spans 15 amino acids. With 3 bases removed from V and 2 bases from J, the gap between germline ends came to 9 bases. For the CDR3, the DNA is TGTGCCAGCAGCGCCCAGGGTGCTGGGGCCAACGTCCTGACTTTC. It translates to CASSAQGAGANVLTF.

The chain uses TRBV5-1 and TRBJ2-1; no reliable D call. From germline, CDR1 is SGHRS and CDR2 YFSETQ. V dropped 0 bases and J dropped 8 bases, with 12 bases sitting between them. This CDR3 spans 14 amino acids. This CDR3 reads CASSLGHPLDEQFF. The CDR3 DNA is TGCGCCAGCAGCTTGGGACACCCTCTGGATGAGCAGTTCTTC.

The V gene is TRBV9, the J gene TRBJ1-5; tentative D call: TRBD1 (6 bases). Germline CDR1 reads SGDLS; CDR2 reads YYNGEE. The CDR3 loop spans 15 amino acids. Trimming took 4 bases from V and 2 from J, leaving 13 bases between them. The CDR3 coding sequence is TGTGCCAGCAGCTCAGCAGGGGTAGGCAATCAGCCCCAGCATTTT. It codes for CASSSAGVGNQPQHF.

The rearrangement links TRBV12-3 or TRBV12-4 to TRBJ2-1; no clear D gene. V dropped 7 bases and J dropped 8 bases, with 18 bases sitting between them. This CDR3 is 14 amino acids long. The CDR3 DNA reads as TGTGCCAGCACTCACTCCTCGGGCTTTGATGAGCAGTTCTTC. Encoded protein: CASTHSSGFDEQFF.

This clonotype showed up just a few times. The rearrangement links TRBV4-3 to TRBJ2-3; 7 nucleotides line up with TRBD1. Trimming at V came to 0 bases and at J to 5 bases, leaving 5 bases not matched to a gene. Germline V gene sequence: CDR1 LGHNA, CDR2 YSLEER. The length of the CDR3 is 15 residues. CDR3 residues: CASSQDTGVGDTQYF. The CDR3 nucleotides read TGCGCCAGCAGCCAAGATACAGGGGTTGGAGATACGCAGTATTTT.

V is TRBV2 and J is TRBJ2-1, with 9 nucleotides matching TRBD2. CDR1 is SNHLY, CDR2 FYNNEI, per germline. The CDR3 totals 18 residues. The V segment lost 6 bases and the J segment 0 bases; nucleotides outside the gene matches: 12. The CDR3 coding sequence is TGTGCCAGCAGAAGAAGTAGCGGGGGTGCCAGCTCCTACAATGAGCAGTTCTTC. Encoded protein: CASRRSSGGASSYNEQFF.

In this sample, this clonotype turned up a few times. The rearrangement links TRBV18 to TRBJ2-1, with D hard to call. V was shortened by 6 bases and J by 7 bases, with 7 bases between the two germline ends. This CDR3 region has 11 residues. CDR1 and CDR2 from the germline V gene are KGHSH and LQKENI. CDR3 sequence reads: CASSRPNEQFF. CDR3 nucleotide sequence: TGTGCCAGCTCCCGGCCTAATGAGCAGTTCTTC.

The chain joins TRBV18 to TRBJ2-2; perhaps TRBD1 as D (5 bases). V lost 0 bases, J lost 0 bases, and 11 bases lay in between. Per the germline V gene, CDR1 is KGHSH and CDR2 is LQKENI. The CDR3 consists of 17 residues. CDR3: CASSPPIRGSNTGELFF. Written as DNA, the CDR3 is TGTGCCAGCTCACCACCGATTAGGGGTTCGAACACCGGGGAGCTGTTTTTT.

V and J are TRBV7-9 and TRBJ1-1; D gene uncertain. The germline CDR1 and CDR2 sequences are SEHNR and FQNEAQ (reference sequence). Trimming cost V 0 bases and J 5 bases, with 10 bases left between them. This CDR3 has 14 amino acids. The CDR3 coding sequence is TGTGCCAGCAGCTTAGCGGAGTTGGTGACTGAAGCTTTCTTT. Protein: CASSLAELVTEAFF.

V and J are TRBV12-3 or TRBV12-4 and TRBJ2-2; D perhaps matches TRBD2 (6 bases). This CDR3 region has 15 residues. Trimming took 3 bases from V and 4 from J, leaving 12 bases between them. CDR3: CASSFGGAVTGELFF. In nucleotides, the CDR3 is TGTGCCAGCAGTTTTGGCGGGGCAGTCACCGGGGAGCTGTTTTTT.

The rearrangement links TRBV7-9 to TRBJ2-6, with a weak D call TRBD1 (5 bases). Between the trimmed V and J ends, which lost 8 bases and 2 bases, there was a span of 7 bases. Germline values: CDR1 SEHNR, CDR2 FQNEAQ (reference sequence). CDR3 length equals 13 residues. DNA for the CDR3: TGTGCCAGCGGCAGGGCTGGGGCCAACGTCCTGACTTTC. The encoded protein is CASGRAGANVLTF.

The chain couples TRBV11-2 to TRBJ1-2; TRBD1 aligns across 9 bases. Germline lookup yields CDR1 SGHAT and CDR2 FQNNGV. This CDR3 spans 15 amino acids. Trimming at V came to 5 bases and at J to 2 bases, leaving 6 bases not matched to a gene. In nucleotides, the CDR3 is TGTGCCAGCAGCCCCGGAGGGACAGGGAACTATGGCTACACCTTC. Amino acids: CASSPGGTGNYGYTF. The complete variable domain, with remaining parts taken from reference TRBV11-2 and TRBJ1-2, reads EAGVAQSPRYKIIEKRQSVAFWCNPISGHATLYWYQQILGQGPKLLIQFQNNGVVDDSQLPKDRFSAERLKGVDSTLKIQPAKLEDSAVYLCASSPGGTGNYGYTFGSGTRLTVV.

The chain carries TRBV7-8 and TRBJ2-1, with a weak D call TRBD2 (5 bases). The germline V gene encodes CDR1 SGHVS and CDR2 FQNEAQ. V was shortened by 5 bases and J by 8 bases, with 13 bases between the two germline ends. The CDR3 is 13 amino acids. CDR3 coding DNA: TGTGCCAGCAGCCCCCTACTAGACTATGAGCAGTTCTTC. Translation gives CASSPLLDYEQFF.

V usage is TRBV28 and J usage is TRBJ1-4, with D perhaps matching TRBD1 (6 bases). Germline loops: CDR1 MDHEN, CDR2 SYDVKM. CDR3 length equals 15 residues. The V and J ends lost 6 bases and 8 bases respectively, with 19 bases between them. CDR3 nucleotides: TGTGCCAGCAGCCCTGGGGGCCAGGGCGCAGAAAAACTGTTTTTT. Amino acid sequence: CASSPGGQGAEKLFF. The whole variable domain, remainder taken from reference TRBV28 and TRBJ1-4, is DVKVTQSSRYLVKRTGEKVFLECVQDMDHENMFWYRQDPGLGLRLIYFSYDVKMKEKGDIPEGYSVSREKKERFSLILESASTNQTSMYLCASSPGGQGAEKLFFGSGTQLSVL.

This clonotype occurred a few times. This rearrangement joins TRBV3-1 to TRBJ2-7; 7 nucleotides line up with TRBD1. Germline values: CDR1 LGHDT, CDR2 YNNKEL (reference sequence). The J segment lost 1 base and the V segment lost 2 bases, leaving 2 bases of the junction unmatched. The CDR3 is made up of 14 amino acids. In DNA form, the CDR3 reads TGTGCCAGCAGCCAACCGGGACAGTCCTACGAGCAGTACTTC. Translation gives CASSQPGQSYEQYF.

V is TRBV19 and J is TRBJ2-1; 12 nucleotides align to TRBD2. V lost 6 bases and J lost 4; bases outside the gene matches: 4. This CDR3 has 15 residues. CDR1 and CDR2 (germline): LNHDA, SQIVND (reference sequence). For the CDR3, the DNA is TGTGCCAGTAGGCGGACTAGCGGGGCTTACAATGAGCAGTTCTTC. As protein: CASRRTSGAYNEQFF. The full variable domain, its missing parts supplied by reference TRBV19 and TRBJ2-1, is DGGITQSPKYLFRKEGQNVTLSCEQNLNHDAMYWYRQDPGQGLRLIYYSQIVNDFQKGDIAEGYSVSREKKESFPLTVTSAQKNPTAFYLCASRRTSGAYNEQFFGPGTRLTVL.

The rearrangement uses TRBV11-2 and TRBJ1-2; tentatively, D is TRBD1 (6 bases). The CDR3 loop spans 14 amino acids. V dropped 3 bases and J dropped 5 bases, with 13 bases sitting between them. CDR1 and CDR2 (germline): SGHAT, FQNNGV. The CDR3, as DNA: TGTGCCAGCAGCTTTACAGGGAGGCGGTATGGCTACACCTTC. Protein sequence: CASSFTGRRYGYTF.

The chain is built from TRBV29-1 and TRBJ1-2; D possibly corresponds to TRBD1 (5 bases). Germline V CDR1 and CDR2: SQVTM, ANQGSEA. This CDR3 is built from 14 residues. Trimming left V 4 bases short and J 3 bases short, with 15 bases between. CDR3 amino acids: CSVGAGQSYYGYTF. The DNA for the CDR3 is TGCAGCGTTGGTGCGGGGCAGTCCTACTATGGCTACACCTTC. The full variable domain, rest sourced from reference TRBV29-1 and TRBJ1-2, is SAVISQKPSRDICQRGTSLTIQCQVDSQVTMMFWYRQQPGQSLTLIATANQGSEATYESGFVIDKFPISRPNLTFSTLTVSNMSPEDSSIYLCSVGAGQSYYGYTFGSGTRLTVV.

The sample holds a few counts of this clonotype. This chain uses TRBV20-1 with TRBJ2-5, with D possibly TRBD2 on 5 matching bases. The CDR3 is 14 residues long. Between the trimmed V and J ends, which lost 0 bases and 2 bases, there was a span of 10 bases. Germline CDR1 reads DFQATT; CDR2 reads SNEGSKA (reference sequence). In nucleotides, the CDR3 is TGCAGTGCTAGAGAGGATGGGAGACAAGAGACCCAGTACTTC. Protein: CSAREDGRQETQYF.

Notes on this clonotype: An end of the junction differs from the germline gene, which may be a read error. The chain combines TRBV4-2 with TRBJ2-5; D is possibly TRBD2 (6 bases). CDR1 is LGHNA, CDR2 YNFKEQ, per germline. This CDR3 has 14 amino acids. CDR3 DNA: TGTGCCAGCAGCCAAGCGGGAGTTAGGGAGACTCAGTACTTC. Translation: CASSQAGVRETQYF.

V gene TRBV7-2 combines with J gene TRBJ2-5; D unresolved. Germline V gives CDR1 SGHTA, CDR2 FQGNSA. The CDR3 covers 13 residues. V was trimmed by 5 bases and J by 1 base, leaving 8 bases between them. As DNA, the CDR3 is TGTGCCAGCAGCCCAGTGATCCAAGAGACCCAGTACTTC. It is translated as CASSPVIQETQYF.

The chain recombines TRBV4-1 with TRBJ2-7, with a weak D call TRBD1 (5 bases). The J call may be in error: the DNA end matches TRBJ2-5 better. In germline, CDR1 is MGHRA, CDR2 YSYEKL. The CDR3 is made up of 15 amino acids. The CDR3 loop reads CASSRDAGAGETQYF. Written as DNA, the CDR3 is TGCGCCAGCAGCCGAGACGCTGGGGCTGGGGAGACCCAGTACTTC.

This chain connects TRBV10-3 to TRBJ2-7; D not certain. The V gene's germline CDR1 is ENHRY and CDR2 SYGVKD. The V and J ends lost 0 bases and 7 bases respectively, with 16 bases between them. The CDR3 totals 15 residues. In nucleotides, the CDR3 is TGTGCCATCAGTGAGTCTGGCACTTTAGGGAATGAGCAGTACTTC. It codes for CAISESGTLGNEQYF.

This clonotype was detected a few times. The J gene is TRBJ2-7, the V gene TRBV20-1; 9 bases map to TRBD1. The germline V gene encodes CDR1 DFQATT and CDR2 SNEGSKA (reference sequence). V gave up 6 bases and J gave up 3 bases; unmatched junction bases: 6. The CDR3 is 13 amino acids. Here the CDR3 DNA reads TGCAGTGCAATAGACAGGGGGAGCTACGAGCAGTACTTC. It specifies CSAIDRGSYEQYF.